This TCR beta chain was documented in a study of OX40 agonist ivuxolimab in advanced cancers. Study-wide background: Patients received intravenous ivuxolimab every 2 weeks at 0.01 to 10 mg/kg.

Method: immunoSEQ multiplex PCR; TCRdb's copy keeps in-frame clones and lacks some. The sample yields about 37,000 clones, approximately 84% seen once. Study-level points and caveats: CD4+ and CD8+ blood T cells expanded clonally by week 6 at 0.1 to 3.0 mg/kg.

About this clone: Its target is unknown.

The sample consisted of CD4+ or CD8+ T cells sorted from blood, taken in a trial of the OX40 agonist ivuxolimab. This clonotype originated in an adult with an advanced solid tumor such as melanoma, head and neck, liver or kidney cancer.

CDR3 DNA: TGTGCCAGCAGCTATCAAGGATCACCCCTCCACTTT. This translates into CASSYQGSPLHF. The chain couples TRBV13 to TRBJ1-6; unclear D gene. CDR1 and CDR2 from the germline V gene are PRHDT and FYEKMQ (reference sequence). This CDR3 has 12 residues. Trimming took off 4 bases at V and 10 bases at J, with 8 bases between the two ends.